A single sample is the source of the 31 T cell receptor beta chains below, sequenced in a study of cytomegalovirus exposure and HLA in healthy donors. PCR involved 60 Vbeta and 13 Jbeta primers. Assay used: immunoSEQ multiplex PCR; TCRdb lists only in-frame clones, some missing. The sample lists around 140,000 clones, approximately 64% occurring once. The sequenced sample consisted of PBMCs. The receptors here all came from a woman aged 40 to 55 in good health and CMV-seronegative.

In its sample, this clone was seen a few times. The genes are TRBV18 and TRBJ1-5, with 12 bases lining up with TRBD1. Germline CDR1 is KGHSH and CDR2 is LQKENI. The V and J ends lost 6 bases and 8 bases, in that order; junction bases with no gene match: 11. There are 16 residues in the CDR3. CDR3 sequence: CASSEIGTGGGEPQHF. DNA of the CDR3: TGTGCCAGCTCCGAAATTGGGACAGGGGGCGGGGAGCCCCAGCATTTT.

This rearrangement joins TRBV7-2 to TRBJ1-5, with no clear D. Between the trimmed V and J ends, which lost 4 bases and 0 bases, there was a span of 7 bases. This CDR3 contains 14 residues. Germline V gene sequence: CDR1 SGHTA, CDR2 FQGNSA. CDR3 amino acids: CASSYYNSNQPQHF. The CDR3, as DNA: TGTGCCAGCAGCTACTATAATAGCAATCAGCCCCAGCATTTT. The full variable domain, with the rest looked up from reference TRBV7-2 and TRBJ1-5, is GAGVSQSPSNKVTEKGKDVELRCDPISGHTALYWYRQSLGQGLEFLIYFQGNSAPDKSGLPSDRFSAERTGGSVSTLTIQRTQQEDSAVYLCASSYYNSNQPQHFGDGTRLSIL.

DNA for the CDR3: TGCGCCAGCACAATATCGGGGGGAGGCCAAGAGACCCAGTACTTC. Its protein is CASTISGGGQETQYF. J is TRBJ2-5 and V is TRBV5-1, with TRBD2 matching over 7 bases. This CDR3 spans 15 amino acids. With V trimmed by 6 bases and J by 1 base, 9 bases remained unmatched. Germline V gene lookup returns CDR1 SGHRS and CDR2 YFSETQ.

V is TRBV2 and J is TRBJ2-3; the D is unclear. V lost 4 bases to trimming and J lost 2 bases, with 10 bases between them. Germline V gene lookup returns CDR1 SNHLY and CDR2 FYNNEI. The CDR3 runs to 14 residues. The CDR3 nucleotides are TGTGCCAGCAGTGGACCGGCGGTCACAGATACGCAGTATTTT. This gives the protein CASSGPAVTDTQYF.

The chain employs TRBV5-5 and TRBJ1-1; perhaps TRBD1 as D (6 bases). Germline V gene data show CDR1 as SGHKS and CDR2 as YYEKEE (reference sequence). The CDR3 spans 16 residues. V was shortened by 2 bases and J by 4 bases, with 18 bases between the two germline ends. The chain's CDR3 is CASSFVTGFEGTEAFF. The DNA for the CDR3 is TGTGCCAGCAGCTTCGTTACAGGGTTTGAGGGCACTGAAGCTTTCTTT. The full variable domain, completed using reference TRBV5-5 and TRBJ1-1, is DAGVTQSPTHLIKTRGQQVTLRCSPISGHKSVSWYQQVLGQGPQFIFQYYEKEERGRGNFPDRFSARQFPNYSSELNVNALLLGDSALYLCASSFVTGFEGTEAFFGQGTRLTVV.

This sequence joins TRBV2 and TRBJ2-7; 7 bases are a match to TRBD1. Germline assignment: CDR1 SNHLY and CDR2 FYNNEI. The CDR3 sequence is 14 residues long. V was clipped by 6 bases and J by 0 bases; unmatched bases: 5. The CDR3 bases are TGTGCCAGCAGCAGGGGGTCCCTCTCCTACGAGCAGTACTTC. This gives the protein CASSRGSLSYEQYF.

The chain's CDR3 is CASSIDLVVEGSPLHF. The DNA of the CDR3 is TGTGCCAGTAGTATAGATCTTGTGGTTGAGGGATCACCCCTCCACTTT. The chain carries TRBV19 and TRBJ1-6, with D uncertain. The ends were cut back, 0 bases at V and 10 bases at J, with 16 bases in the middle. The CDR3 contains 16 residues. Germline loops: CDR1 LNHDA, CDR2 SQIVND (reference sequence).

The gene calls are TRBV30 and TRBJ1-2, with 7 bases lining up with TRBD1. In germline, CDR1 is GTSNPN, CDR2 SVGIG (reference sequence). After removal of 8 bases from V and 1 base from J, the junction contained 4 bases not matched to a gene. This CDR3 comprises 12 residues. The CDR3 coding sequence is TGTGCCATGGGACAGATTAACTATGGCTACACCTTC. Amino acid sequence: CAMGQINYGYTF.

The rearrangement joins TRBV19 to TRBJ1-2; TRBD1 aligns across 8 bases. This CDR3 spans 14 amino acids. Trimming at V came to 6 bases and at J to 3 bases, leaving 6 bases not matched to a gene. Germline loops: CDR1 LNHDA, CDR2 SQIVND (reference sequence). This CDR3 reads CASSSGGRDYGYTF. In DNA form, the CDR3 reads TGTGCCAGTAGCTCAGGGGGCAGGGACTATGGCTACACCTTC.

This chain links TRBV30 with TRBJ1-2; tentatively, D is TRBD1 (6 bases). V lost 1 base, J lost 8 bases, and 8 bases lay in between. This CDR3 comprises 11 residues. The V gene's germline CDR1 is GTSNPN and CDR2 SVGIG (reference sequence). DNA of the CDR3: TGTGCCTGGAGTGCAGGGGCGGGCTACACCTTC. Its translation: CAWSAGAGYTF. Supplemented by reference TRBV30 and TRBJ1-2, the full variable domain reads SQTIHQWPATLVQPVGSPLSLECTVEGTSNPNLYWYRQAAGRGLQLLFYSVGIGQISSEVPQNLSASRPQDRQFILSSKKLLLSDSGFYLCAWSAGAGYTFGSGTRLTVV.

The genes are TRBV12-5 and TRBJ2-1, with TRBD2 identical over 8 bases. From germline, CDR1 is LGHNT and CDR2 FRNRAP. V shed 4 bases, J shed 8 bases, and the junction held 7 bases outside the gene matches. This CDR3 has 14 residues. CDR3 sequence: CASGSPGLVYEQFF. CDR3 bases: TGTGCTAGTGGTTCGCCGGGACTAGTCTATGAGCAGTTCTTC.

The chain employs TRBV27 and TRBJ2-7; D possibly corresponds to TRBD1 (5 bases). CDR3 size: 15 residues. With 4 bases removed from V and 1 base from J, the gap between germline ends came to 14 bases. Per the germline V gene, CDR1 is MNHEY and CDR2 is SMNVEV (reference sequence). CDR3 nucleotide sequence: TGTGCCAGCAGTTATGGGGCAGGATCTTCCTACGAGCAGTACTTC. Protein product: CASSYGAGSSYEQYF.

The genes are TRBV19 and TRBJ1-4, with D perhaps TRBD1 (6 bases). Germline CDR1 and CDR2: LNHDA and SQIVND (reference sequence). The germline V and J ends were trimmed by 3 bases and 3 bases, with 17 bases remaining between them. The length of the CDR3 is 17 residues. The CDR3 DNA reads as TGTGCCAGTAGTATCCCCGGGACATTTGGTGCTAATGAAAAACTGTTTTTT. Protein: CASSIPGTFGANEKLFF.

The V call is TRBV2, the J call TRBJ2-7; the D gene is possibly TRBD1 (6 bases). Trimming took off 6 bases at V and 3 bases at J, with 15 bases between the two ends. The V gene's germline CDR1 is SNHLY and CDR2 FYNNEI. The CDR3 is made up of 14 amino acids. The CDR3 nucleotides are TGTGCCAGCAGCCTACAGGGAAAGAGCTACGAGCAGTACTTC. Its protein is CASSLQGKSYEQYF.

This chain links TRBV7-8 with TRBJ2-7; 7 bases match TRBD2. Per the germline V gene, CDR1 is SGHVS and CDR2 is FQNEAQ. With 5 bases clipped from V and 1 base from J, the junction kept 5 bases outside the gene matches. The CDR3 is 14 amino acids. The CDR3 protein is CASSGGTISYEQYF. CDR3 DNA: TGTGCCAGCAGCGGCGGGACTATATCCTACGAGCAGTACTTC.

This clone was counted a few times. The chain recombines TRBV2 with TRBJ2-5; the D is unclear. The better agreement between TRBJ2-7 and the DNA end casts doubt on the J call. Germline CDR1 SNHLY, CDR2 FYNNEI. The CDR3 extends over 10 amino acids. In DNA, the CDR3 is TGTGCCAGCAGGGTCTACGAGCAGTACTTC. Its translation is CASRVYEQYF.

This clone was detected only a few times. The chain joins TRBV19 to TRBJ1-5, with D tentatively TRBD1 (5 bases). Germline assignment: CDR1 LNHDA and CDR2 SQIVND (reference sequence). This CDR3 comprises 14 residues. Trimming cost V 9 bases and J 2 bases, with 14 bases left between them. In DNA, the CDR3 is TGTGCCAGCCTGGGGGAGGTAGGCAATCAGCCCCAGCATTTT. This gives the protein CASLGEVGNQPQHF.

J is TRBJ2-7 and V is TRBV5-4, with D maybe TRBD1 (6 bases). V was pared by 4 bases and J by 0 bases, with 11 bases between. This CDR3 contains 14 residues. CDR1 and CDR2 from the germline V gene are SGHNT and YYREEE (reference sequence). CDR3 coding DNA: TGTGCCAGCAGCCCGGACAGCTACTCCTACGAGCAGTACTTC. Its protein product is CASSPDSYSYEQYF. The full variable domain, completed using reference TRBV5-4 and TRBJ2-7, is ETGVTQSPTHLIKTRGQQVTLRCSSQSGHNTVSWYQQALGQGPQFIFQYYREEENGRGNFPPRFSGLQFPNYSSELNVNALELDDSALYLCASSPDSYSYEQYFGPGTRLTVT.

This chain connects TRBV5-4 to TRBJ2-7, with D maybe TRBD1 (6 bases). Germline V gene lookup returns CDR1 SGHNT and CDR2 YYREEE (reference sequence). V lost 0 bases and J 7 bases, leaving 11 bases between the germline ends. The CDR3 has 13 amino acids. The CDR3 sequence: CASSLGGPAEQYF. CDR3 nucleotides: TGTGCCAGCAGCTTGGGGGGGCCTGCGGAGCAGTACTTC.

This clone appeared a few times. The chain is built from TRBV5-4 and TRBJ2-2, with 9 bases identical to TRBD2. Germline values: CDR1 SGHNT, CDR2 YYREEE (reference sequence). The CDR3 extends over 16 amino acids. Losses at the gene ends were 6 bases for V and 6 bases for J; bases not matched to a gene: 12. CDR3 residues: CASTLGRAGGPGELFF. CDR3 in DNA: TGTGCCAGCACTCTGGGCCGGGCGGGGGGGCCCGGGGAGCTGTTTTTT.

V gene TRBV4-3 combines with J gene TRBJ2-1, with 10 bases that match TRBD2. There are 16 residues in the CDR3. With V trimmed by 4 bases and J by 4 bases, 7 bases remained unmatched. Germline V CDR1 and CDR2: LGHNA, YSLEER. The CDR3 here is CASSLIAGGLYNEQFF. CDR3 nucleotides: TGCGCCAGCAGCCTCATAGCGGGGGGCCTTTACAATGAGCAGTTCTTC.

The chain is built from TRBV6-5 and TRBJ2-1, with D perhaps matching TRBD2 (5 bases). This CDR3 is built from 14 residues. Trimming cost V 6 bases and J 4 bases, with 13 bases left between them. The germline gives CDR1 MNHEY, CDR2 SVGAGI. DNA of the CDR3: TGTGCCAGCAGCTTACGGACTCCATACAATGAGCAGTTCTTC. It yields the protein CASSLRTPYNEQFF.

This clone has more than one count but fewer than ten. This chain links TRBV28 with TRBJ2-2; the match to TRBD1 covers 8 bases. The CDR3 extends over 13 amino acids. V lost 8 bases and J lost 1; bases outside the gene matches: 0. Per the germline V gene, CDR1 is MDHEN and CDR2 is SYDVKM. This CDR3 is CASDRGNTGELFF. CDR3 in DNA: TGTGCCAGCGACAGGGGGAACACCGGGGAGCTGTTTTTT.

This clone has a handful of counts. V and J are TRBV2 and TRBJ2-1, with 11 bases that match TRBD2. J gave up 8 bases and V 3 bases, and 6 bases lay outside the gene matches. Germline CDR1 and CDR2: SNHLY and FYNNEI. CDR3 length: 15 amino acids. In nucleotides, the CDR3 is TGTGCCAGCAGTGACGCCGGGACTAGCGGCGATGAGCAGTTCTTC. It is translated as CASSDAGTSGDEQFF.

The chain employs TRBV2 and TRBJ1-2; D possibly corresponds to TRBD1 (6 bases). Per the germline V gene, CDR1 is SNHLY and CDR2 is FYNNEI. This CDR3 comprises 16 residues. V gave up 4 bases and J gave up 7 bases, with 22 bases separating them. CDR3 residues: CASSVWGGVRPSGYTF. CDR3 nucleotides: TGTGCCAGCAGTGTCTGGGGGGGCGTTCGACCGTCTGGCTACACCTTC.

This clone has just a few counts. This chain uses TRBV19 with TRBJ1-1; TRBD1 is a possible D gene (6 bases). This CDR3 is 16 amino acids long. Germline assignment: CDR1 LNHDA and CDR2 SQIVND (reference sequence). Trimming removed 5 bases from V and 2 bases from J, with 18 bases in between. CDR3 nucleotide sequence: TGTGCCAGTAGTTTATACCCCCGGGACATCAACACTGAAGCTTTCTTT. Translated, it gives CASSLYPRDINTEAFF.

The rearrangement joins TRBV7-9 to TRBJ2-7; the D gene is possibly TRBD2 (5 bases). Looked up from germline, CDR1 is SEHNR and CDR2 is FQNEAQ (reference sequence). The V end lost 1 base, the J end lost 2 bases, and 9 bases lay between the germline ends. This CDR3 is 14 amino acids long. The CDR3 DNA reads TGTGCCAGCAGCTTAGAAGACGGGACCTACGAGCAGTACTTC. This gives the protein CASSLEDGTYEQYF.

In the case of this clone: The same CDR3 can be traced to other DNA sequences in this sample. V is TRBV18 and J is TRBJ2-5; D unclear. The ends were cut back, 3 bases at V and 2 bases at J, with 7 bases in the middle. Germline V gene data show CDR1 as KGHSH and CDR2 as LQKENI. This CDR3 is 13 amino acids long. CDR3 sequence (DNA): TGTGCCAGCTCACCGGGCAGGCAAGAGACCCAGTACTTC. Protein product: CASSPGRQETQYF.

The V call is TRBV30, the J call TRBJ1-1; D is ambiguous. Germline V gene sequence: CDR1 GTSNPN, CDR2 SVGIG (reference sequence). The CDR3 sequence is 12 residues long. The V gene lost 0 bases and the J gene lost 8 bases, with 10 bases spanning the gap. The CDR3: CAWSVTGSEAFF. The CDR3 coding sequence is TGTGCCTGGAGTGTAACGGGGTCGGAAGCTTTCTTT. Combining the CDR3 with reference TRBV30 and TRBJ1-1 gives the whole variable domain SQTIHQWPATLVQPVGSPLSLECTVEGTSNPNLYWYRQAAGRGLQLLFYSVGIGQISSEVPQNLSASRPQDRQFILSSKKLLLSDSGFYLCAWSVTGSEAFFGQGTRLTVV.

This clone was recorded a few times. This chain uses TRBV10-3 with TRBJ2-3; 7 bases are shared with TRBD2. Unmatched junction bases numbered 10, after V lost 4 bases and J lost 12 bases. The CDR3 extends over 13 amino acids. Germline V gene data show CDR1 as ENHRY and CDR2 as SYGVKD. CDR3 bases: TGTGCCATCAGTGGGGGGGACTACGTTGATCAGTATTTT. Its protein product is CAISGGDYVDQYF.

The rearrangement joins TRBV7-2 to TRBJ1-4; TRBD1 might be the D (5 bases). The CDR3 runs 14 residues. The V gene lost 4 bases and the J gene lost 7 bases, with 13 bases spanning the gap. CDR1 and CDR2 (germline): SGHTA, FQGNSA. The CDR3 nucleotides read TGTGCCAGCAGCTCGTCCGGACAAGGTGAAAAACTGTTTTTT. Translation: CASSSSGQGEKLFF.